The 15 T cell receptor beta chains below come from one sample, sequenced in a study of beta chain features in type 1 diabetes. TCRB transcripts that were expressed got sequenced, as all of the isolated RNA had been reverse transcribed. Libraries were prepared by immunoSEQ multiplex PCR; TCRdb keeps only in-frame clonotypes and omits some of them. The sample includes hundreds of thousands of clones, approximately 9.9% of them seen just once. The source material was naive CD4+ T cells from blood. The receptors originated from a woman aged 25-40 years in good health.

This clone showed up just a few times. The V and J genes are TRBV28 and TRBJ2-1; D is possibly TRBD1 (7 bases). Between the trimmed V and J ends, which lost 6 bases and 2 bases, there was a span of 14 bases. The germline V gene has CDR1 MDHEN and CDR2 SYDVKM. This CDR3 is 15 amino acids long. DNA of the CDR3: TGTGCCAGCAGCGGCGGGACAGCGGCCTACAATGAGCAGTTCTTC. This gives the protein CASSGGTAAYNEQFF. The whole variable domain, filled in from reference TRBV28 and TRBJ2-1, reads DVKVTQSSRYLVKRTGEKVFLECVQDMDHENMFWYRQDPGLGLRLIYFSYDVKMKEKGDIPEGYSVSREKKERFSLILESASTNQTSMYLCASSGGTAAYNEQFFGPGTRLTVL.

The genes are TRBV10-3 and TRBJ1-2; TRBD1 might be the D (5 bases). Germline CDR1 is ENHRY and CDR2 is SYGVKD. The CDR3 totals 14 residues. Trimming took 5 bases from V and 0 from J, leaving 10 bases between them. The CDR3 coding sequence is TGTGCCATCAGTTTAGGAGGGGCTAACTATGGCTACACCTTC. This encodes CAISLGGANYGYTF.

This clone was found a few times. The genes are TRBV7-9 and TRBJ2-1; tentative D call: TRBD1 (5 bases). The CDR3 loop spans 16 amino acids. V gave up 6 bases and J gave up 6 bases, with 21 bases separating them. CDR1 SEHNR and CDR2 FQNEAQ come from the germline V gene (reference sequence). CDR3 DNA: TGTGCCAGCAGGGTAGGGGCCACAAACCTTATCAATGAGCAGTTCTTC. This translates into CASRVGATNLINEQFF.

This clone was counted only a few times. The chain has TRBV6-6 and TRBJ2-3, with D hard to call. CDR1 is MNHNY, CDR2 SVGAGI, per germline (reference sequence). The CDR3 contains 12 residues. V was shortened by 6 bases and J by 4 bases, with 8 bases between the two germline ends. CDR3 protein: CASSSIADTQYF. The CDR3 DNA follows: TGTGCCAGCAGCTCTATAGCAGATACGCAGTATTTT.

The rearrangement links TRBV6-5 to TRBJ2-7; 10 bases are shared with TRBD2. The trim removed 8 bases at V and 4 bases at J, leaving 8 bases unmatched. From germline, CDR1 is MNHEY and CDR2 SVGAGI. This CDR3 spans 14 amino acids. The CDR3 nucleotides are TGTGCCAGCCAGTTGTCTAGCGGGAGTTACGAGCAGTACTTC. Its translation: CASQLSSGSYEQYF.

This clone was observed a handful of times. J is TRBJ2-1 and V is TRBV11-2; tentatively, D is TRBD1 (5 bases). The CDR3 runs to 12 residues. V was trimmed by 2 bases and J by 8 bases, leaving 7 bases between them. Germline CDR1 is SGHAT and CDR2 is FQNNGV. CDR3 region: CASSLPTDEQFF. In DNA, the CDR3 is TGTGCCAGCAGCTTACCGACAGATGAGCAGTTCTTC.

The chain is built from TRBV4-3 and TRBJ2-7; 11 bases fit TRBD2. Germline V lookup: CDR1 LGHNA, CDR2 YSLEER. V gave up 1 base and J gave up 2 bases; unmatched junction bases: 7. The CDR3 totals 17 residues. CDR3 sequence reads: CASSQGVAGGDTYEQYF. The CDR3 DNA follows: TGCGCCAGCAGCCAAGGGGTAGCGGGAGGGGACACCTACGAGCAGTACTTC.

The V call is TRBV11-2, the J call TRBJ1-5; D is undetermined. V was shortened by 3 bases and J by 2 bases, with 11 bases between the two germline ends. CDR1 is SGHAT and CDR2 is FQNNGV in the germline V gene. This CDR3 has 15 amino acids. DNA for the CDR3: TGTGCCAGCAGCTTGGGCTTTACAGGCAATCAGCCCCAGCATTTT. This gives the protein CASSLGFTGNQPQHF. The full variable domain, completed using reference TRBV11-2 and TRBJ1-5, is EAGVAQSPRYKIIEKRQSVAFWCNPISGHATLYWYQQILGQGPKLLIQFQNNGVVDDSQLPKDRFSAERLKGVDSTLKIQPAKLEDSAVYLCASSLGFTGNQPQHFGDGTRLSIL.

This clone was seen more than once but under ten times. The J gene is TRBJ2-3, the V gene TRBV29-1; 8 nucleotides match TRBD2. V was pared by 4 bases and J by 6 bases, with 9 bases of the junction left unmatched. The CDR3 consists of 14 residues. Per the germline V gene, CDR1 is SQVTM and CDR2 is ANQGSEA. The CDR3 here is CSVVGTSLSDTQYF. The CDR3, as DNA: TGCAGCGTTGTAGGGACTAGTTTATCGGATACGCAGTATTTT.

This clone was counted a few times. The chain carries TRBV7-2 and TRBJ2-1, with 11 bases identical to TRBD2. Germline V gene sequence: CDR1 SGHTA, CDR2 FQGNSA. The CDR3 length is 15 residues. The junction had 3 bases not matched to a gene; V was cut back by 5 bases and J by 3 bases. CDR3 DNA: TGTGCCAGCAGCCCCGGGACTAGCGGCTACAATGAGCAGTTCTTC. It codes for CASSPGTSGYNEQFF.

This rearrangement joins TRBV18 to TRBJ2-3; D uncertain. The CDR3 is made up of 13 amino acids. Germline V gene lookup returns CDR1 KGHSH and CDR2 LQKENI. V was pared by 0 bases and J by 6 bases, with 7 bases between. This CDR3 is CASSPPSSDTQYF. The CDR3 DNA reads TGTGCCAGCTCACCACCTTCATCCGATACGCAGTATTTT. Variable domain in full (rest from reference TRBV18 and TRBJ2-3): NAGVMQNPRHLVRRRGQEARLRCSPMKGHSHVYWYRQLPEEGLKFMVYLQKENIIDESGMPKERFSAEFPKEGPSILRIQQVVRGDSAAYFCASSPPSSDTQYFGPGTRLTVL.

V and J are TRBV11-2 and TRBJ1-2, with no clear D. The germline V gene encodes CDR1 SGHAT and CDR2 FQNNGV. This CDR3 contains 14 residues. V was cut by 2 bases and J by 6 bases, with 13 bases left in between. CDR3 sequence: CASSLSIVGNGYTF. The DNA for the CDR3 is TGTGCCAGCAGCTTAAGCATCGTCGGGAATGGCTACACCTTC.

This clone was detected a few times. The rearrangement joins TRBV5-1 to TRBJ2-2; D possibly corresponds to TRBD2 (5 bases). Germline V CDR1 and CDR2: SGHRS, YFSETQ. V was clipped by 4 bases and J by 1 base, with 17 bases between them. CDR3 length: 17 amino acids. In nucleotides, the CDR3 is TGCGCCAGCAGCCTGTTTTGGGGAGAGGAGAACACCGGGGAGCTGTTTTTT. Its translation is CASSLFWGEENTGELFF. Full variable domain (outside the CDR3, taken from reference TRBV5-1 and TRBJ2-2): KAGVTQTPRYLIKTRGQQVTLSCSPISGHRSVSWYQQTPGQGLQFLFEYFSETQRNKGNFPGRFSGRQFSNSRSEMNVSTLELGDSALYLCASSLFWGEENTGELFFGEGSRLTVL.

The rearrangement uses TRBV15 and TRBJ2-5, with TRBD2 as a possible D gene (6 bases). The CDR3 spans 15 residues. In germline, CDR1 is LNHNV, CDR2 YYDKDF (reference sequence). V was clipped by 0 bases and J by 5 bases, with 13 bases between them. CDR3 sequence: CATSRDGRGTETQYF. The DNA for the CDR3 is TGTGCCACCAGCAGAGATGGTCGGGGGACGGAGACCCAGTACTTC.

V is TRBV11-3 and J is TRBJ2-1, with a possible D match to TRBD2 (7 bases). The V gene lost 0 bases and the J gene lost 8 bases, with 8 bases spanning the gap. Germline lookup yields CDR1 SGHNT and CDR2 YENEEA. This CDR3 spans 13 amino acids. As DNA, the CDR3 is TGTGCCAGCAGCTTAGAAGGGGGGGATGAGCAGTTCTTC. This gives the protein CASSLEGGDEQFF.